These 12 T cell receptor beta chains were all obtained from the same sample, sequenced in a study of shared clonotypes between healthy human individuals (dated by TCRdb to 2018 to 2020). Receptors were amplified or captured by the immunoSEQ multiplex PCR assay. The table comes from immuneACCESS by way of TCRdb, which keeps in-frame sequences with V and J called. Part of the clones is missing from these tables; in studies checked, under half for an unresolved V gene and the rest for unknown reasons. Across this sample there are 1 million to 1.3 million clones, with around 82% seen only once. The ten largest clones represent around 0.61% of the sample. Material: memory CD4+ T cells from PBMCs. In light of the paper, this sample's cell subset or site label describes: CD45RA-negative fraction. The receptors come from a man aged 18 to 30 in good health. Some clones in this sample may be carry-over from other donors' samples.

The chain uses TRBV11-2 and TRBJ2-1; perhaps TRBD2 as D (6 bases). Germline-derived CDR1 and CDR2 are SGHAT and FQNNGV. CDR3 length: 12 amino acids. Deletions cut 5 bases from V and 10 bases from J, with 12 bases between. CDR3 DNA: TGTGCCAGCAGCGAACCCCGGGGGGAGCAGTTCTTC. Amino acid sequence: CASSEPRGEQFF.

The V call is TRBV9, the J call TRBJ2-1; D is uncertain. This CDR3 has 14 amino acids. In germline, CDR1 is SGDLS, CDR2 YYNGEE. V lost 0 bases and J 9 bases, leaving 13 bases between the germline ends. In nucleotides, the CDR3 is TGTGCCAGCAGCGTAGCCCCGATGGTGGCTGAGCAGTTCTTC. Protein: CASSVAPMVAEQFF.

V and J are TRBV19 and TRBJ2-2, with TRBD1 matching over 10 bases. The CDR3 runs 14 residues. Germline CDR1 LNHDA, CDR2 SQIVND (reference sequence). The trim removed 5 bases at V and 7 bases at J, leaving 4 bases unmatched. Written as DNA, the CDR3 is TGTGCCAGTAGTCTGACAGGGGGCGGCGGGGAGCTGTTTTTT. This translates into CASSLTGGGGELFF.

This clone was counted many times. The V and J genes are TRBV7-2 and TRBJ2-7; D is perhaps TRBD2 (7 bases). Trimming removed 1 base from V and 4 bases from J, with 17 bases in between. The CDR3 is 16 amino acids. Germline CDR1 reads SGHTA; CDR2 reads FQGNSA. The CDR3 reads CASSLGPTGGLYEQYF. CDR3 DNA sequence: TGTGCCAGCAGCTTAGGGCCCACGGGGGGCCTTTACGAGCAGTACTTC.

As for this clone: The sample carries other DNA sequences with the same CDR3. The V and J genes are TRBV7-3 and TRBJ2-3; no firm D call. The CDR3 loop spans 16 amino acids. The germline gives CDR1 SGHTA, CDR2 FQGTGA. Trimming took off 2 bases at V and 0 bases at J, with 12 bases between the two ends. CDR3 coding DNA: TGTGCCAGCAGCTTATCTGGCGGTCCTAGCACAGATACGCAGTATTTT. Its translation: CASSLSGGPSTDTQYF.

This chain uses TRBV5-1 with TRBJ2-1; weak D call: TRBD2 (6 bases). This CDR3 is 17 amino acids long. Germline V lookup: CDR1 SGHRS, CDR2 YFSETQ. Trimming left V 4 bases short and J 0 bases short, with 17 bases between. The CDR3 is CASSPSFPGSSYNEQFF. CDR3 nucleotides: TGCGCCAGCAGCCCCTCTTTCCCCGGGAGCTCCTACAATGAGCAGTTCTTC.

J is TRBJ1-2 and V is TRBV29-1; D gene unclear. The germline gives CDR1 SQVTM, CDR2 ANQGSEA. The CDR3 sequence is 10 residues long. Trimming took 5 bases from V and 8 from J, leaving 9 bases between them. Here the CDR3 reads CSVSEGGYTF. CDR3 coding DNA: TGCAGCGTTTCGGAGGGCGGCTACACCTTC.

In regard to this clone: This CDR3 is also generated by other DNA sequences in the sample. J is TRBJ1-5 and V is TRBV7-9, with D possibly TRBD1 on 5 matching bases. This CDR3 contains 13 residues. Trimming stripped 4 bases from V and 2 bases from J, with 6 bases between. Germline V CDR1 and CDR2: SEHNR, FQNEAQ (reference sequence). For the CDR3, the DNA is TGTGCCAGCAGCTGGGACGGCAATCAGCCCCAGCATTTT. Residues: CASSWDGNQPQHF.

CDR3 DNA sequence: TGTGCCATAAATGGGGGAATCGCGGGAGCCGGAGAGACCCAGTACTTC. It yields the protein CAINGGIAGAGETQYF. This chain joins TRBV5-4 and TRBJ2-5; TRBD2 matches at 7 bases. The germline V gene has CDR1 SGHNT and CDR2 YYREEE (reference sequence). This CDR3 contains 16 residues. V was clipped by 9 bases and J by 4 bases; unmatched bases: 18.

This clone was observed a single time. The genes are TRBV18 and TRBJ2-7, with 12 bases matching TRBD1. This CDR3 spans 15 amino acids. V trimming: 3 bases; J trimming: 5 bases; junction bases outside the gene matches: 5. Germline V gene sequence: CDR1 KGHSH, CDR2 LQKENI. The CDR3 region has the DNA TGTGCCAGCTCACCCACGGGACAGGGGGCTCACGAGCAGTACTTC. Protein: CASSPTGQGAHEQYF.

This clone came up a few times. The genes are TRBV28 and TRBJ1-6, with D hard to call. V was pared by 2 bases and J by 10 bases, with 21 bases between. Germline assignment: CDR1 MDHEN and CDR2 SYDVKM. The CDR3 has 17 amino acids. The CDR3 DNA reads as TGTGCCAGCAGTTTAAGAAAAGCGCCGGGCCGCGTATCACCCCTCCACTTT. Translation: CASSLRKAPGRVSPLHF.

Regarding this clone: One base separates it from a far larger clone, so it is likely a read error. The chain uses TRBV5-6 and TRBJ2-3; D gene unclear. Germline-derived CDR1 and CDR2 are SGHDT and YYEEEE. The CDR3 consists of 14 residues. V dropped 1 base and J dropped 2 bases, with 8 bases sitting between them. Here the CDR3 DNA reads TGTGCCAGCAGCTTGAGGTGGGACACAGATACGCAGTATTTT. Encoded protein: CASSLRWDTDTQYF.